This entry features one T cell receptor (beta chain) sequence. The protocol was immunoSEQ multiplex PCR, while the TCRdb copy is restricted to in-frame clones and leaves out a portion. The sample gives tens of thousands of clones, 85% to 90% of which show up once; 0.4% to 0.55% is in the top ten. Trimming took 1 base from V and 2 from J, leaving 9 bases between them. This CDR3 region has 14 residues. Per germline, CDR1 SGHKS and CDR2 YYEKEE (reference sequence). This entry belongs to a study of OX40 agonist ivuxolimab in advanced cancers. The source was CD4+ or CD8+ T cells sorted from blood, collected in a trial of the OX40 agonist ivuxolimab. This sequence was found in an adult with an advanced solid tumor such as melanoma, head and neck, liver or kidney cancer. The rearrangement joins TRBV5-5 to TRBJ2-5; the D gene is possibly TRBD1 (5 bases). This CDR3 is CASSLPREQETQYF. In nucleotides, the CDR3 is TGTGCCAGCAGCTTGCCCAGGGAACAAGAGACCCAGTACTTC.